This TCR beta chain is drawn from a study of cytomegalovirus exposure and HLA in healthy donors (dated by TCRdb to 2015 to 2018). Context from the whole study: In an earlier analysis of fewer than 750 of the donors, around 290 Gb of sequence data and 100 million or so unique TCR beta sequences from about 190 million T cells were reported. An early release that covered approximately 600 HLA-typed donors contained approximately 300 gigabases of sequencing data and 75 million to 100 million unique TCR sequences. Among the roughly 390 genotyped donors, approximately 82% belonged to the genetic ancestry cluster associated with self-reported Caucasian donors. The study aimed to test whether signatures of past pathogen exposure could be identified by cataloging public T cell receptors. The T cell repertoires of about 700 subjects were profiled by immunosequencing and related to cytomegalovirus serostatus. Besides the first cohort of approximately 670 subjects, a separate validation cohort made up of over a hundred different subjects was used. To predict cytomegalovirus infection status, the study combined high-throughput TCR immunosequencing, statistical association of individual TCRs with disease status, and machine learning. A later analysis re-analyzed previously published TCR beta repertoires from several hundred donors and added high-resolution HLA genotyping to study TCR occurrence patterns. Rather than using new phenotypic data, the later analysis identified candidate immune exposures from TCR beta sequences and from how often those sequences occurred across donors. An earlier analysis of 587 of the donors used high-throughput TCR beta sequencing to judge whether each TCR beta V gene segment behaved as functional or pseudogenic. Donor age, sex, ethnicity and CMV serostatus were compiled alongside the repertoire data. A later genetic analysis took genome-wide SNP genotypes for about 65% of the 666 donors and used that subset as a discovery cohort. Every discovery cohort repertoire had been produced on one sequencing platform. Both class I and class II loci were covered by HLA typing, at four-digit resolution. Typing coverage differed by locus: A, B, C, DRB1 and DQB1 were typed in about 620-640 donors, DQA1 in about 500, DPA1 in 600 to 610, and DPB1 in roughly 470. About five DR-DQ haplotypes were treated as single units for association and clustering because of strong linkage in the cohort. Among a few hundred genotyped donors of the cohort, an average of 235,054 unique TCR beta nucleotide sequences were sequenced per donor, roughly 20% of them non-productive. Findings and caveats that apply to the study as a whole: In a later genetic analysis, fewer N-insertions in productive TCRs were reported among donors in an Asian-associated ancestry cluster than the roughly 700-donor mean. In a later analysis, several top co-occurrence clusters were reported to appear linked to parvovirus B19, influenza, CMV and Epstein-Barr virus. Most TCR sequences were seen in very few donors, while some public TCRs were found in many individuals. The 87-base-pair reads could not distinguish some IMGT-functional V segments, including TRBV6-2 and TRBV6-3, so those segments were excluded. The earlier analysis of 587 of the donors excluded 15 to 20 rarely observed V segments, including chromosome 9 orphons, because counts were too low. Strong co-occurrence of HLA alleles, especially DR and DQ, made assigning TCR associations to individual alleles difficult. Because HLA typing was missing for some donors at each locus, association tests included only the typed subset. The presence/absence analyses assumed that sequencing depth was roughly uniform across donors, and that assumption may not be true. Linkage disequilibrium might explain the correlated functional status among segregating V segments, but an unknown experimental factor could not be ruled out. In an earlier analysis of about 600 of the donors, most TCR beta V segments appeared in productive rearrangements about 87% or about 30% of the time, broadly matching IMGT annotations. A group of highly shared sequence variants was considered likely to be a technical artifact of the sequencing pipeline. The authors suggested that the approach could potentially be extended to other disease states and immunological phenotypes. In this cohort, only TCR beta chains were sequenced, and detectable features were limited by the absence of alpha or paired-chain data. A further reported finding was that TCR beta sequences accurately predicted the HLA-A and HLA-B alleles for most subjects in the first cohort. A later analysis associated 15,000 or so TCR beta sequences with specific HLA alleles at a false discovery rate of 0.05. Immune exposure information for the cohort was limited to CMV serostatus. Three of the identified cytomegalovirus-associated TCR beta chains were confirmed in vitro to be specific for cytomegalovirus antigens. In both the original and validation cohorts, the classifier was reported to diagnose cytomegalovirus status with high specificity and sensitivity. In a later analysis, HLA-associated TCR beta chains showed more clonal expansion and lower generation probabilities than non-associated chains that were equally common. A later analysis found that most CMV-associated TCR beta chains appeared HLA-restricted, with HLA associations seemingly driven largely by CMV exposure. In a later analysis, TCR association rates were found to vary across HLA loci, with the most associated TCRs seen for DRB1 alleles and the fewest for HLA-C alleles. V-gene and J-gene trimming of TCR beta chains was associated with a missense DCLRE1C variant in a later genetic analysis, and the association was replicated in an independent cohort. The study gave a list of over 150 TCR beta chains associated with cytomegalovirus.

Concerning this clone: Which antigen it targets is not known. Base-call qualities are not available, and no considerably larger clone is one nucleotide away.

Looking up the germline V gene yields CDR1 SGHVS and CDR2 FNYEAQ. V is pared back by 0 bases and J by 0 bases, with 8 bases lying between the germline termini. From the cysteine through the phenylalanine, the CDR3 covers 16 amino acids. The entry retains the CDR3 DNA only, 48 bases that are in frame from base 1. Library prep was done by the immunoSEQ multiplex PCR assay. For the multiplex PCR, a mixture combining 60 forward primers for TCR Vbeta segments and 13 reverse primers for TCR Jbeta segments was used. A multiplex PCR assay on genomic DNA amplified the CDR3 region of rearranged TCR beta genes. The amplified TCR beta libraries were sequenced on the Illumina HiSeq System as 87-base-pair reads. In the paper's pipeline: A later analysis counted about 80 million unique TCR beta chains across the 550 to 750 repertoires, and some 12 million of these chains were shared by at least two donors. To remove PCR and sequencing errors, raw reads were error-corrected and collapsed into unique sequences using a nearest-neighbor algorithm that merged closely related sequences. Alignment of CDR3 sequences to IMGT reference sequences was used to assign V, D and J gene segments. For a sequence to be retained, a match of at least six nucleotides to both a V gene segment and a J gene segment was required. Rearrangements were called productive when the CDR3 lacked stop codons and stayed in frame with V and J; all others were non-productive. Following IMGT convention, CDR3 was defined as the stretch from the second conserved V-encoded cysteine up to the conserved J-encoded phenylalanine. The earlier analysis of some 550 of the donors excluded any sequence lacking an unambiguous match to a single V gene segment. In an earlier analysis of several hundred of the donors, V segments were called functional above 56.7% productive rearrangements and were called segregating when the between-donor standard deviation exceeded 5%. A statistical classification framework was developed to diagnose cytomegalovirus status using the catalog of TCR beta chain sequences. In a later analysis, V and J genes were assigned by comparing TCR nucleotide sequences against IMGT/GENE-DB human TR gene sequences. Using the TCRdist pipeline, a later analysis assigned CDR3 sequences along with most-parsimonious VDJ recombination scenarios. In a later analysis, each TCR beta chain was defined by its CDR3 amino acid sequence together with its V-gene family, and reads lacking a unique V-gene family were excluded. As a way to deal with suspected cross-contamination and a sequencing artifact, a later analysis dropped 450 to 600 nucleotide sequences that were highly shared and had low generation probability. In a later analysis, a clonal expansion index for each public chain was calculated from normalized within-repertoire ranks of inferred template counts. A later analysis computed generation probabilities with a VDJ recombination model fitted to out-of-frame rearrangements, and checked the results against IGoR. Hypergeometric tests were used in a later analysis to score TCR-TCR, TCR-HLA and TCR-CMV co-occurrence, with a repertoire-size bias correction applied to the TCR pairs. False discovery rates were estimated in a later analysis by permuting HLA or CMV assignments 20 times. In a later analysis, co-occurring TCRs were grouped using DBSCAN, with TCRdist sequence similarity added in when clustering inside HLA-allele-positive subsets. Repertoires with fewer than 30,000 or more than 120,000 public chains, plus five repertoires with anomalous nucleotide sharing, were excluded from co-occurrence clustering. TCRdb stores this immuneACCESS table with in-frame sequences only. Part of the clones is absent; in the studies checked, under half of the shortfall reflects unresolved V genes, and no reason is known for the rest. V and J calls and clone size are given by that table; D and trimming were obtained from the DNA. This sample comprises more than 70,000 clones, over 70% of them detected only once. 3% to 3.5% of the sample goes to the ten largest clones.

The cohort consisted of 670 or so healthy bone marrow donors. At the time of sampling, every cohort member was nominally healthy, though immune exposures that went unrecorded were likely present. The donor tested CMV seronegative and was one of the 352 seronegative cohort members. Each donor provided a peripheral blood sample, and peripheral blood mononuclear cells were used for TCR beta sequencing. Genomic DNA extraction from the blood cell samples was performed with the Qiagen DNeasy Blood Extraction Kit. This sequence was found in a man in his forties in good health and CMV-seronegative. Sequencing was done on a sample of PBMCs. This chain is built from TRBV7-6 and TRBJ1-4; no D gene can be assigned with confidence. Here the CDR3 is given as CASSLAPYATNEKLFF. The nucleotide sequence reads TGTGCCAGCAGCTTAGCCCCGTATGCAACTAATGAAAAACTGTTTTTT. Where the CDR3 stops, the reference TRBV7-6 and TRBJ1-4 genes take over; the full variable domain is GAGVSQSPRYKVTKRGQDVALRCDPISGHVSLYWYRQALGQGPEFLTYFNYEAQQDKSGLPNDRFSAERPEGSISTLTIQRTEQRDSAMYRCASSLAPYATNEKLFFGSGTQLSVL.